This TCR beta chain was identified in a study of blood T cell repertoires in COVID-19. Overall study context: Samples came from the United States, Italy and Spain, spanning acute and convalescent COVID-19. Sources were T cells, B-cell-depleted T cells, or PBMCs; the material itself was cDNA or gDNA.

Under the authors' procedure: Estimated nucleated cell counts came from reference gene primer amplification. Sequenced by immunoSEQ multiplex PCR; TCRdb stores in-frame clones only, minus some. That table is the source of V, J and clone size, and D and trimming were worked out from the DNA. Altogether about 300,000 clones are present, approximately 89% being singletons, with the ten largest covering approximately 1.8%. Germline CDR1 and CDR2: MGHRA and YSYEKL. Germline trimming cut 1 base from V and 8 bases from J; bases unmatched to any gene: 5. The CDR3 sequence is 15 residues long. In this sample, this clone turned up once.

The sequencing input was peripheral blood. The genes are TRBV4-1 and TRBJ1-6; 7 bases fit TRBD1. The origin of this receptor is a woman aged 25 to 39 with COVID-19, enrolled during active disease. The CDR3 here is CASSQADRYHSPLHF. CDR3 sequence (DNA): TGCGCCAGCAGCCAAGCGGACAGGTACCATTCACCCCTCCACTTT.